One sample yielded the 18 T cell receptor beta chains listed below, sequenced in a study of T cells in localized non-small cell lung cancer. This table comes from immunoSEQ multiplex PCR, and its TCRdb copy is limited to in-frame clones, with some not included. Among fewer than 30,000 clones, 88% were seen once, and the ten largest hold approximately 6%. The sample consisted of PBMCs, taken before any cancer treatment. The origin of the receptors is a man aged 40 to 70 with stage II lung adenocarcinoma.

CDR3 sequence reads: CASSVWATGELFF. Here the CDR3 DNA reads TGTGCCAGCAGTGTTTGGGCCACCGGGGAGCTGTTTTTT. V is TRBV6-1 and J is TRBJ2-2; the D is unclear. The V gene's germline CDR1 is MNHNS and CDR2 SASEGT. The CDR3 loop spans 13 amino acids. The germline V and J ends were trimmed by 4 bases and 4 bases, with 7 bases remaining between them.

The V and J genes are TRBV28 and TRBJ2-7; D is perhaps TRBD2 (6 bases). Looked up from germline, CDR1 is MDHEN and CDR2 is SYDVKM. The length of the CDR3 is 12 residues. The ends were cut back, 1 base at V and 6 bases at J, with 7 bases in the middle. DNA for the CDR3: TGTGCCAGCAGTTTATTGGGGGGCGAGCAGTACTTC. Residues: CASSLLGGEQYF.

The gene calls are TRBV5-1 and TRBJ2-7; the D gene is possibly TRBD2 (6 bases). This CDR3 comprises 13 residues. Per germline, CDR1 SGHRS and CDR2 YFSETQ. Trimming shortened V by 4 bases and J by 3 bases, and 11 bases separated the two germline ends. The CDR3 region is CASSRGSDYEQYF. In DNA, the CDR3 is TGCGCCAGCAGCCGGGGGTCCGACTACGAGCAGTACTTC.

The V call is TRBV19, the J call TRBJ2-7, with D tentatively TRBD2 (7 bases). The length of the CDR3 is 14 residues. Germline assignment: CDR1 LNHDA and CDR2 SQIVND (reference sequence). V shed 5 bases and J shed 3 bases, with 14 bases lying between them. CDR3 in amino acids: CASSALGGDYEQYF. The CDR3 DNA reads as TGTGCCAGTAGTGCCTTAGGGGGGGACTACGAGCAGTACTTC. Full variable domain (outside the CDR3, taken from reference TRBV19 and TRBJ2-7): DGGITQSPKYLFRKEGQNVTLSCEQNLNHDAMYWYRQDPGQGLRLIYYSQIVNDFQKGDIAEGYSVSREKKESFPLTVTSAQKNPTAFYLCASSALGGDYEQYFGPGTRLTVT.

The chain uses TRBV11-2 and TRBJ1-6, with D possibly TRBD1 on 5 matching bases. The CDR3 is 15 residues long. The V end lost 1 base, the J end lost 6 bases, and 10 bases lay between the germline ends. Germline CDR1 reads SGHAT; CDR2 reads FQNNGV. In DNA form, the CDR3 reads TGTGCCAGCAGCTTAGTGGGCAGGGCTAATTCACCCCTCCACTTT. Its translation is CASSLVGRANSPLHF. Together with reference TRBV11-2 and TRBJ1-6, the CDR3 gives the full variable domain: EAGVAQSPRYKIIEKRQSVAFWCNPISGHATLYWYQQILGQGPKLLIQFQNNGVVDDSQLPKDRFSAERLKGVDSTLKIQPAKLEDSAVYLCASSLVGRANSPLHFGNGTRLTVT.

This rearrangement joins TRBV6-1 to TRBJ1-4, with 7 bases that match TRBD1. This CDR3 is built from 14 residues. CDR1 and CDR2 from the germline V gene are MNHNS and SASEGT. V lost 1 base and J lost 7; bases outside the gene matches: 3. CDR3 sequence: CASSEGRGVEKLFF. The CDR3 DNA sequence: TGTGCCAGCAGTGAAGGCAGGGGGGTTGAAAAACTGTTTTTT.

The chain has TRBV7-3 and TRBJ2-2; D is possibly TRBD1 (5 bases). V shed 5 bases and J shed 5 bases, with 9 bases lying between them. This CDR3 is 13 amino acids long. Germline CDR1 SGHTA, CDR2 FQGTGA. DNA for the CDR3: TGTGCCAGCAGCCCCCCAGGGACCGGGGAGCTGTTTTTT. Its translation is CASSPPGTGELFF.

The chain couples TRBV11-3 to TRBJ2-7; TRBD1 aligns across 7 bases. Looked up from germline, CDR1 is SGHNT and CDR2 is YENEEA. The length of the CDR3 is 15 residues. J gave up 1 base and V 5 bases, and 8 bases lay outside the gene matches. The CDR3 DNA reads as TGTGCCAGCAGCCCGAAAACAGGGGATTCCTACGAGCAGTACTTC. It specifies CASSPKTGDSYEQYF. The complete variable domain, with remaining parts taken from reference TRBV11-3 and TRBJ2-7, reads EAGVVQSPRYKIIEKKQPVAFWCNPISGHNTLYWYLQNLGQGPELLIRYENEEAVDDSQLPKDRFSAERLKGVDSTLKIQPAELGDSAVYLCASSPKTGDSYEQYFGPGTRLTVT.

The V and J genes are TRBV4-1 and TRBJ1-2; possible D gene TRBD1, 6 bases. This CDR3 is 15 amino acids long. Germline CDR1 and CDR2: MGHRA and YSYEKL. The V and J ends lost 3 bases and 4 bases respectively, with 15 bases between them. The CDR3, as DNA: TGCGCCAGCAGCCAGCGGGACACCCAAGGCTATGGCTACACCTTC. Its translation is CASSQRDTQGYGYTF.

The rearrangement links TRBV9 to TRBJ2-4; 10 nucleotides match TRBD2. Germline V gene sequence: CDR1 SGDLS, CDR2 YYNGEE. V shed 3 bases, J shed 0 bases, and the junction held 3 bases outside the gene matches. The CDR3 sequence is 16 residues long. This CDR3 reads CASSGSGGVAKNIQYF. CDR3 coding DNA: TGTGCCAGCAGCGGGAGCGGGGGGGTAGCCAAAAACATTCAGTACTTC.

The V gene is TRBV4-1, the J gene TRBJ2-1; TRBD2 aligns across 8 bases. This CDR3 has 17 residues. Germline-derived CDR1 and CDR2 are MGHRA and YSYEKL. Trimming cost V 4 bases and J 2 bases; bases outside gene matches: 10. The CDR3 reads CASSRGELAETYNEQFF. CDR3 nucleotide sequence: TGCGCCAGCAGCCGAGGGGAACTAGCGGAGACCTACAATGAGCAGTTCTTC.

The chain employs TRBV18 and TRBJ2-3; D is uncertain. Germline V gene sequence: CDR1 KGHSH, CDR2 LQKENI. The CDR3 runs 15 residues. Trimming removed 3 bases at V and 6 bases at J, with 16 bases between. CDR3 sequence reads: CASSPPVGSSDTQYF. CDR3 DNA sequence: TGTGCCAGCTCACCCCCCGTAGGCAGTTCGGATACGCAGTATTTT.

V and J are TRBV11-2 and TRBJ1-5; D is uncertain. The CDR3 spans 13 residues. Per the germline V gene, CDR1 is SGHAT and CDR2 is FQNNGV. With 1 base removed from V and 4 bases from J, the gap between germline ends came to 5 bases. Here the CDR3 DNA reads TGTGCCAGCAGCTTAGTAGAAAATCAGCCCCAGCATTTT. It specifies CASSLVENQPQHF.

CDR3 amino acids: CASSGAGVWETQYF. As DNA, the CDR3 is TGTGCCAGCAGCGGAGCGGGAGTCTGGGAGACCCAGTACTTC. The chain joins TRBV9 to TRBJ2-5; 8 positions match TRBD2. The CDR3 is 14 amino acids. J was trimmed by 5 bases and V by 3 bases; bases with no gene match: 6. The germline CDR1 and CDR2 sequences are SGDLS and YYNGEE.

This clone was recorded once. This chain links TRBV4-3 with TRBJ1-1; no firm D call. Trimming left V 1 base short and J 1 base short, with 10 bases between. Germline-derived CDR1 and CDR2 are LGHNA and YSLEER. This CDR3 comprises 15 residues. The CDR3 coding sequence is TGCGCCAGCAGCCAAGCGCCGGTGGCGAACACTGAAGCTTTCTTT. It codes for CASSQAPVANTEAFF.

V is TRBV30 and J is TRBJ2-2; the D is unclear. Germline V gene lookup returns CDR1 GTSNPN and CDR2 SVGIG (reference sequence). V lost 0 bases, J lost 3 bases, and 8 bases lay in between. The CDR3 has 14 amino acids. The CDR3 is CAWSVGTHTGELFF. For the CDR3, the DNA is TGTGCCTGGAGTGTAGGCACTCACACCGGGGAGCTGTTTTTT. Full variable domain (remainder filled in from reference TRBV30 and TRBJ2-2): SQTIHQWPATLVQPVGSPLSLECTVEGTSNPNLYWYRQAAGRGLQLLFYSVGIGQISSEVPQNLSASRPQDRQFILSSKKLLLSDSGFYLCAWSVGTHTGELFFGEGSRLTVL.

The chain employs TRBV4-2 and TRBJ2-1; 8 bases agree with TRBD1. Germline CDR1 is LGHNA and CDR2 is YNFKEQ. CDR3 length: 16 residues. V dropped 6 bases and J dropped 0; count of bases not matched to a gene: 7. This chain's CDR3 is CASSHPGQASYNEQFF. The CDR3 nucleotides are TGTGCCAGCAGTCATCCGGGACAGGCCTCCTACAATGAGCAGTTCTTC.

With regard to this clone: An end of the junction differs from the germline gene, which may be a read error. The rearrangement uses TRBV5-5 and TRBJ2-1; D may be TRBD1 (6 bases). The CDR3 covers 13 residues. Germline-derived CDR1 and CDR2 are SGHKS and YYEKEE (reference sequence). As DNA, the CDR3 is TGTGCCAGCAGCTTGCTGTCAAGAACAGGGAATCTCTTC. Translating it yields CASSLLSRTGNLF.